The clone carrying this TCR beta chain was observed a few times. Antigen: not known. The yield of each sequencing run was over 180 million TCR-beta sequences from 15-18 subjects. In TCRdb, the 5' RACE reads were re-called with MiXCR into one record per CDR3 protein. The table shows about 80,000 distinct CDR3 sequences, with roughly 9.9% occurring only once. 2 million unsorted PBMCs were stored in RNAlater at -80 °C before RNA extraction. This sample was taken from a study of neurological immune-mediated disorders. Findings and limits, study-wide: In HTLV-1-associated myelopathy, TCR clonal expansion was greatest, and in multiple sclerosis it was least, below healthy controls.

V was pared by 2 bases and J by 13 bases, with 10 bases of the junction left unmatched. Per the germline V gene, CDR1 is MNHEY and CDR2 is SVGEGT. The CDR3 is made up of 14 amino acids. This receptor was identified in a man between 45 and 60 years old in good health. The sequencing sample was made of PBMCs. The rearrangement links TRBV6-2 or TRBV6-3 to TRBJ2-1, with TRBD2 matching 8 bases. CDR3 DNA sequence: TGTGCCAGCAGTTACCCGGGGGGGAATTTTAGACAGTTCTTC. This gives the protein CASSYPGGNFRQFF.